This T cell receptor beta chain was sequenced for a study of T cell responses to AZD1222 COVID-19 vaccine. For the study at large: Both about-4-week and about-12-week second-dose recipients were combined. General study findings and limits: The study identified only six AZD1222 recipients as seropositive at baseline. The sample set comprised mostly white British donors with more females, and clonal diversity was possibly underestimated. None of the repertoires were sampled until the peak T cell response had passed.

Libraries were prepared by immunoSEQ multiplex PCR; TCRdb keeps only in-frame clonotypes and omits some of them. The profile shows 100,000 to 120,000 clones, about 87% of them singletons. This CDR3 spans 17 amino acids. Trimming took 2 bases from V and 1 from J, leaving 15 bases between them. The V gene's germline CDR1 is MGHRA and CDR2 YSYEKL. Worth noting for this clone: Its target is unknown.

This TCR came from an adult in good health. This specimen was peripheral blood, taken on day 0 of AZD1222 vaccination. This chain uses TRBV4-1 with TRBJ2-1; D is unclear. The chain's CDR3 is CASSQPLVAPSYNEQFF. As DNA, the CDR3 is TGCGCCAGCAGCCAACCGCTGGTAGCCCCTTCCTACAATGAGCAGTTCTTC.